These 26 T cell receptor beta chains came from one sample sequenced in a study of blood T cells in healthy people across ages. With a J-beta primer mix and a sample-barcoded 5' primer, a second PCR ran 7 to 11 cycles. From the 5' RACE reads, TCRdb called clonotypes with MiXCR, one entry per CDR3 protein. The sample contains 1.5 million or so distinct CDR3 sequences, 42% of which appear only once. Specimen: blood. The receptors shown here come from a woman between 18 and 29 years old in good health.

The chain has TRBV20-1 and TRBJ2-1; 8 positions match TRBD1. Germline CDR1 is DFQATT and CDR2 is SNEGSKA (reference sequence). V lost 5 bases to trimming and J lost 9 bases; unmatched junction nucleotides: 6. This CDR3 region has 12 residues. The CDR3 spells CSAFGQGSEQFF. The CDR3 DNA reads TGCAGTGCTTTTGGACAGGGTTCTGAGCAGTTCTTC.

The chain employs TRBV4-1 and TRBJ1-2; D not certain. CDR3 length: 12 residues. Trimming removed 4 bases at V and 6 bases at J, with 9 bases between. Germline V gene data show CDR1 as MGHRA and CDR2 as YSYEKL. The CDR3 DNA reads TGCGCCAGCAGCCGAGGGCGTGATGGCTACACCTTC. It is translated as CASSRGRDGYTF.

This clonotype was recorded a few times. This rearrangement joins TRBV7-9 to TRBJ1-2; 7 bases align to TRBD1. The CDR3 has 14 amino acids. Germline values: CDR1 SEHNR, CDR2 FQNEAQ (reference sequence). Trimming removed 6 bases from V and 4 bases from J; junction bases left unmatched: 8. Here the CDR3 DNA reads TGTGCCAGCAGGGGACCGGGACAGTTCTATGGCTACACCTTC. Its protein product is CASRGPGQFYGYTF.

This clonotype was picked up a small number of times. The chain links TRBV9 to TRBJ2-5; 7 nucleotides match TRBD2. J lost 3 bases, V lost 8 bases, and 7 bases had no gene match. The CDR3 has 13 amino acids. CDR1 SGDLS and CDR2 YYNGEE come from the germline V gene. CDR3 amino acids: CASSVGLEETQYF. The DNA for the CDR3 is TGTGCCAGTAGTGTCGGACTAGAAGAGACCCAGTACTTC.

V usage is TRBV7-6 and J usage is TRBJ2-5; TRBD2 is a possible D gene (5 bases). Gene TRBJ2-7 matches the end of the DNA better, so the J call may be wrong. Germline loops: CDR1 SGHVS, CDR2 FNYEAQ. The CDR3 contains 15 residues. CDR3: CASSLGDGGLGEQYF. The CDR3 DNA follows: TGTGCCAGCAGCTTAGGAGACGGAGGCTTAGGCGAGCAGTACTTC.

V and J are TRBV6-5 and TRBJ2-7; 10 bases are a match to TRBD2. Trimming removed 3 bases from V and 0 bases from J; junction bases left unmatched: 8. Per the germline V gene, CDR1 is MNHEY and CDR2 is SVGAGI. The CDR3 is made up of 17 amino acids. The DNA for the CDR3 is TGTGCCAGCAGTTATCTGGTAGCGGGGGGCCGCTCCTACGAGCAGTACTTC. Translating gives CASSYLVAGGRSYEQYF.

This chain joins TRBV29-1 and TRBJ2-2; D assignment may be TRBD1 or TRBD2 (5 bases each). The germline V gene has CDR1 SQVTM and CDR2 ANQGSEA. This CDR3 is built from 13 residues. The V end lost 7 bases, the J end lost 1 base, and 10 bases lay between the germline ends. CDR3 DNA: TGCAGCGCCGAGGGGATGAACACCGGGGAGCTGTTTTTT. The encoded protein is CSAEGMNTGELFF.

The gene calls are TRBV20-1 and TRBJ2-1, with D maybe TRBD2 (5 bases). CDR1 DFQATT and CDR2 SNEGSKA come from the germline V gene (reference sequence). V dropped 0 bases and J dropped 8 bases, with 14 bases sitting between them. This CDR3 spans 14 amino acids. The CDR3 is CSARDRGGGYEQFF. DNA of the CDR3: TGCAGTGCTAGAGATCGCGGAGGAGGTTATGAGCAGTTCTTC.

This clonotype was counted only a few times. The chain combines TRBV29-1 with TRBJ2-1, with 8 bases matching TRBD2. The closer fit of TRBJ2-7 to the DNA end suggests the J call may be wrong. The CDR3 is made up of 16 amino acids. The germline gives CDR1 SQVTM, CDR2 ANQGSEA. The CDR3 DNA reads as TGCAGCGTTGCGGCGGGAGGAACGACCTCCTACAATGAGCAGTACTTC. It specifies CSVAAGGTTSYNEQYF.

The chain has TRBV4-1 and TRBJ1-5, with a tentative D call TRBD1 (5 bases). This CDR3 contains 16 residues. In germline, CDR1 is MGHRA, CDR2 YSYEKL. V lost 0 bases to trimming and J lost 4 bases, with 13 bases between them. CDR3 in DNA: TGCGCCAGCAGCCAAGAACCACCCGAGGGGAATCAGCCCCAGCATTTT. It translates to CASSQEPPEGNQPQHF.

The CDR3 DNA reads as TGTGCCAGCAGTATTCGGGAACTCACAGATACGCAGTATTTT. Translated, it gives CASSIRELTDTQYF. J is TRBJ2-3 and V is TRBV2; D may be TRBD2 (5 bases). The CDR3 is made up of 14 amino acids. CDR1 is SNHLY, CDR2 FYNNEI, per germline. Trimming pared 5 bases from V and 2 bases from J, leaving 11 bases between.

As for this clonotype: A read error may account for a junction end that differs from germline. This rearrangement joins TRBV28 to TRBJ1-1, with a weak D call TRBD1 (6 bases). The CDR3 contains 17 residues. In germline, CDR1 is MDHEN, CDR2 SYDVKM. CDR3 nucleotides: TGTGCCAGCAGTTCCTTTCCAGGGGCCGTAACGAACACTGAGGCTTTCTTT. Its protein product is CASSSFPGAVTNTEAFF.

This clonotype came up a few times. The chain uses TRBV9 and TRBJ1-5; 8 nucleotides agree with TRBD1. Germline values: CDR1 SGDLS, CDR2 YYNGEE. With 3 bases clipped from V and 4 bases from J, the junction kept 6 bases outside the gene matches. The CDR3 covers 15 residues. In DNA, the CDR3 is TGTGCCAGCAGCGCGGACTGGACAGGGAATCAGCCCCAGCATTTT. Protein product: CASSADWTGNQPQHF.

Many counts were recorded for this clonotype. The rearrangement joins TRBV10-3 to TRBJ1-2; D call uncertain. Germline V lookup: CDR1 ENHRY, CDR2 SYGVKD. The CDR3 extends over 14 amino acids. Trimming left V 2 bases short and J 6 bases short, with 13 bases between. Here the CDR3 DNA reads TGTGCCATCAGTGAGGGTAAGATCCTCGATGGCTACACCTTC. Translating it yields CAISEGKILDGYTF.

The chain carries TRBV10-3 and TRBJ1-2; tentatively, D is TRBD1 (6 bases). Trimming took 7 bases from V and 0 from J, leaving 9 bases between them. Germline V gives CDR1 ENHRY, CDR2 SYGVKD. This CDR3 has 13 residues. CDR3 region: CAINQGSNYGYTF. The CDR3 nucleotides are TGTGCCATCAACCAGGGGTCTAACTATGGCTACACCTTC.

In this sample, this clonotype turned up a few times. CDR3 DNA sequence: TGCGCCAGCAACTCACCGGGGGTTGGCACCTACGAGCAGTACTTC. This translates into CASNSPGVGTYEQYF. The chain links TRBV5-1 to TRBJ2-7; D might be TRBD2 (6 bases). This CDR3 has 15 amino acids. Germline CDR1 SGHRS, CDR2 YFSETQ. V was pared by 6 bases and J by 2 bases, with 18 bases between.

The chain couples TRBV29-1 to TRBJ2-3; no firm D call. Per germline, CDR1 SQVTM and CDR2 ANQGSEA. Trimming shortened V by 4 bases and J by 0 bases, and 5 bases separated the two germline ends. The CDR3 is 12 amino acids. CDR3 amino acids: CSVVGSTDTQYF. The CDR3, as DNA: TGCAGCGTTGTTGGAAGCACAGATACGCAGTATTTT.

Only a few counts were recorded for this clonotype. V gene TRBV29-1 combines with J gene TRBJ2-7; TRBD2 is a possible D gene (5 bases). Trimming cost V 5 bases and J 4 bases, with 18 bases left between them. Germline CDR1 and CDR2: SQVTM and ANQGSEA. CDR3 size: 14 residues. CDR3 DNA sequence: TGCAGCGTTCAAAGGTCCGACACGGGATACGAGCAGTACTTC. Translating it yields CSVQRSDTGYEQYF.

J is TRBJ2-3 and V is TRBV20-1; D is possibly TRBD1 (5 bases). Trimming took off 4 bases at V and 2 bases at J, with 10 bases between the two ends. The germline V gene encodes CDR1 DFQATT and CDR2 SNEGSKA (reference sequence). CDR3 length equals 13 residues. In DNA form, the CDR3 reads TGCAGTGCTAAGAGACAGATCACAGATACGCAGTATTTT. It codes for CSAKRQITDTQYF.

This clonotype was detected only a few times. CDR3 nucleotide sequence: TGTGCCAGCAGTCGACCGGGGGCTAGATATGCAGATACGCAGTATTTT. Its translation: CASSRPGARYADTQYF. The genes are TRBV27 and TRBJ2-3; perhaps D is TRBD1 or TRBD2 (6 bases each). CDR1 MNHEY and CDR2 SMNVEV come from the germline V gene (reference sequence). The CDR3 is made up of 16 amino acids. V shed 5 bases and J shed 4 bases, with 19 bases lying between them.

This clonotype was observed a few times. The rearrangement uses TRBV29-1 and TRBJ2-2; tentative D call: TRBD2 (5 bases). This CDR3 is 15 amino acids long. Germline V gene sequence: CDR1 SQVTM, CDR2 ANQGSEA. Trimming took off 3 bases at V and 1 base at J, with 12 bases between the two ends. The CDR3 coding sequence is TGCAGCGTTGAGATGCTGAGGGAGAACACCGGGGAGCTGTTTTTT. Amino acids: CSVEMLRENTGELFF.

CDR3 coding DNA: TGTGCCAGCACCGGTCTAGCGGGGGCCATCAGTTCGAACACCGGGGAGCTGTTTTTT. This gives the protein CASTGLAGAISSNTGELFF. The chain combines TRBV6-1 with TRBJ2-2; 10 bases are a match to TRBD2. The CDR3 length is 19 residues. The germline gives CDR1 MNHNS, CDR2 SASEGT. After removal of 7 bases from V and 0 bases from J, the junction contained 14 bases not matched to a gene.

Concerning this clonotype itself: Just one base apart from a much larger clone, this may be a read error. This chain uses TRBV6-6 with TRBJ1-2; no reliable D call. The CDR3 is 11 residues long. Germline CDR1 reads MNHNY; CDR2 reads SVGAGI (reference sequence). The CDR3 region is CASVGGYGSTF. The CDR3, as DNA: TGTGCCAGCGTCGGCGGCTATGGCTCCACCTTC.

This clonotype was picked up a small number of times. J is TRBJ2-7 and V is TRBV12-3 or TRBV12-4; D remains ambiguous. Trimming took off 7 bases at V and 5 bases at J, with 12 bases between the two ends. The CDR3 spans 12 residues. The CDR3 reads CASTYSLDEQYF. The CDR3 DNA reads as TGTGCCAGCACCTACAGCCTGGACGAGCAGTACTTC.

This clonotype was seen more than once but under ten times. This chain uses TRBV28 with TRBJ2-7; maybe TRBD2 (5 bases). The CDR3 runs 14 residues. V lost 5 bases and J 2 bases, leaving 13 bases between the germline ends. Germline CDR1 MDHEN, CDR2 SYDVKM. CDR3 coding DNA: TGTGCCAGCAGTCGATTGGCTAGCCCCTACGAGCAGTACTTC. This encodes CASSRLASPYEQYF.

The chain is built from TRBV12-3 or TRBV12-4 and TRBJ2-5, with unresolved D. V shed 7 bases and J shed 4 bases, with 13 bases lying between them. The CDR3 has 13 amino acids. The CDR3 DNA follows: TGTGCCAGCACCATCAGCCCTCGAGAGACCCAGTACTTC. This codes for CASTISPRETQYF.